Each of the 18 T cell receptor beta chains below was sequenced from the same sample in a study of T cells in Graves' hyperthyroidism and ophthalmopathy. It was RNA transcripts that yielded the amplified TCR beta CDR3 regions. The HTBI primer set was used in a first-round RT-PCR of the TCR CDR3. TCRdb redid the calling of the multiplex PCR reads with MiXCR, one entry per CDR3 protein. The table shows roughly 740,000 distinct CDR3 sequences, with approximately 16% occurring only once. Sequencing was performed on blood. All receptors derive from a man aged 18 to 30 with Graves' hyperthyroidism.

The genes are TRBV29-1 and TRBJ1-4; 9 nucleotides align to TRBD1. This CDR3 is built from 14 residues. Unmatched junction bases numbered 7, after V lost 6 bases and J lost 5 bases. Germline loops: CDR1 SQVTM, CDR2 ANQGSEA. Written as DNA, the CDR3 is TGCAGCGTCGCGGACAGGGGATGGAATGAAAAACTGTTTTTT. Translated: CSVADRGWNEKLFF.

In this sample, this clonotype turned up once. A much larger clone lies one base from this, so it may be a read error. The chain is built from TRBV2 and TRBJ1-3; tentatively, D is TRBD1 (5 bases). CDR1 SNHLY and CDR2 FYNNEI come from the germline V gene. This CDR3 region has 13 residues. CDR3: CASSGGVGNTVYF. The CDR3 DNA sequence: TGTGCCAGCAGTGGAGGGGTGGGAAACACCGTATATTTT.

The V and J genes are TRBV2 and TRBJ2-3; no firm D call. The CDR3 runs 11 residues. The V gene's germline CDR1 is SNHLY and CDR2 FYNNEI. Trimming stripped 2 bases from V and 10 bases from J, with 7 bases between. The CDR3 protein is CASSERHSQYF. DNA for the CDR3: TGTGCCAGCAGTGAAAGGCATTCGCAGTATTTT.

The sample holds many counts of this clonotype. The gene calls are TRBV28 and TRBJ2-7; the D gene could be TRBD1 or TRBD2 (5 bases each). V gave up 4 bases and J gave up 7 bases, with 11 bases separating them. This CDR3 comprises 12 residues. Germline CDR1 MDHEN, CDR2 SYDVKM. The CDR3 DNA reads as TGTGCCAGCAGTTGGGACCCTGGGGAGCAGTACTTC. Its protein is CASSWDPGEQYF.

V gene TRBV7-9 combines with J gene TRBJ2-5; 7 nucleotides align to TRBD2. Germline V gives CDR1 SEHNR, CDR2 FQNEAQ (reference sequence). The V gene end was trimmed by 3 bases and the J gene end by 7 bases; junction bases not matched to a gene: 5. The CDR3 length is 13 residues. The CDR3 loop is CASSFERGLTQYF. The CDR3 nucleotides read TGTGCCAGCAGCTTTGAGCGGGGTTTGACCCAGTACTTC.

This clonotype was seen at least ten times. CDR3 region: CASSRFVNTEAFF. The CDR3 region has the DNA TGTGCCAGCAGCCGCTTTGTGAACACTGAAGCTTTCTTT. The chain couples TRBV3-1 to TRBJ1-1; D not resolved. Per germline, CDR1 LGHDT and CDR2 YNNKEL (reference sequence). This CDR3 is 13 amino acids long. V was cut by 4 bases and J by 0 bases, with 6 bases left in between.

This clonotype was found many times. The chain joins TRBV27 to TRBJ2-3, with 9 bases identical to TRBD2. Trimming removed 7 bases from V and 1 base from J; junction bases left unmatched: 15. The CDR3 consists of 18 residues. Germline V gene sequence: CDR1 MNHEY, CDR2 SMNVEV (reference sequence). CDR3 DNA sequence: TGTGCCAGCATGGGGCCAGAGGCTAGCGGGACGGGCACAGATACGCAGTATTTT. This codes for CASMGPEASGTGTDTQYF.

This rearrangement joins TRBV7-9 to TRBJ2-3; 10 positions match TRBD1. Germline values: CDR1 SEHNR, CDR2 FQNEAQ (reference sequence). The CDR3 length is 16 residues. The junction had 5 bases not matched to a gene; V was cut back by 1 base and J by 4 bases. The CDR3 loop reads CASSLGPGTGADTQYF. The DNA of the CDR3 is TGTGCCAGCAGCTTAGGTCCCGGGACAGGGGCAGATACGCAGTATTTT. Complete variable domain (other parts from reference TRBV7-9 and TRBJ2-3): DTGVSQNPRHKITKRGQNVTFRCDPISEHNRLYWYRQTLGQGPEFLTYFQNEAQLEKSRLLSDRFSAERPKGSFSTLEIQRTEQGDSAMYLCASSLGPGTGADTQYFGPGTRLTVL.

This clonotype showed up many times. J is TRBJ2-7 and V is TRBV28; TRBD1 aligns across 9 bases. Trimming removed 5 bases from V and 5 bases from J; junction bases left unmatched: 1. Germline CDR1 is MDHEN and CDR2 is SYDVKM. The CDR3 contains 12 residues. The CDR3 region is CASSGQGNEQYF. CDR3 DNA sequence: TGTGCCAGCAGTGGACAGGGGAACGAGCAGTACTTC. The full variable domain, in which reference TRBV28 and TRBJ2-7 provide the parts outside the CDR3, is DVKVTQSSRYLVKRTGEKVFLECVQDMDHENMFWYRQDPGLGLRLIYFSYDVKMKEKGDIPEGYSVSREKKERFSLILESASTNQTSMYLCASSGQGNEQYFGPGTRLTVT.

This clonotype was counted a single time. J is TRBJ1-4 and V is TRBV5-1; D remains unclear. The V gene lost 4 bases and the J gene lost 8 bases, with 18 bases spanning the gap. Germline V gives CDR1 SGHRS, CDR2 YFSETQ. CDR3 length: 15 amino acids. The CDR3 is CASSPQGRKEEKLFF. Here the CDR3 DNA reads TGCGCCAGCAGCCCCCAAGGGAGGAAAGAAGAAAAACTGTTTTTT.

This clonotype was observed at least ten times. The chain has TRBV28 and TRBJ2-5, with a weak D call TRBD2 (6 bases). Germline CDR1 is MDHEN and CDR2 is SYDVKM. The CDR3 contains 15 residues. Trimming took 7 bases from V and 2 from J, leaving 17 bases between them. In DNA form, the CDR3 reads TGTGCCAGCAAATTGGGTCTAGCGATACAAGAGACCCAGTACTTC. Amino acids: CASKLGLAIQETQYF.

This clonotype was counted a few times. The rearrangement uses TRBV10-2 and TRBJ2-1; D might be TRBD2 (5 bases). Germline lookup yields CDR1 WSHSY and CDR2 SAAADI. Trimming removed 3 bases from V and 7 bases from J, with 16 bases in between. The CDR3 has 15 residues. The CDR3 sequence: CASSELGAIRNEQFF. DNA of the CDR3: TGCGCCAGCAGTGAACTGGGAGCGATAAGAAATGAGCAGTTCTTC.

The table lists this clonotype with many counts. This chain links TRBV7-8 with TRBJ2-1; TRBD2 agrees at 12 bases. Germline V gene sequence: CDR1 SGHVS, CDR2 FQNEAQ. Losses at the gene ends were 6 bases for V and 6 bases for J; bases not matched to a gene: 9. The CDR3 consists of 16 residues. The CDR3 nucleotides read TGTGCCAGCAGACTCCTAGCGGGGGGGGGGCGCAATGAGCAGTTCTTC. Residues: CASRLLAGGGRNEQFF. Supplemented by reference TRBV7-8 and TRBJ2-1, the full variable domain reads GAGVSQSPRYKVAKRGQDVALRCDPISGHVSLFWYQQALGQGPEFLTYFQNEAQLDKSGLPSDRFFAERPEGSVSTLKIQRTQQEDSAVYLCASRLLAGGGRNEQFFGPGTRLTVL.

As for this clonotype: The junction departs from the called germline gene at one end, perhaps through a read error. The rearrangement links TRBV15 to TRBJ2-1, with 8 bases that match TRBD1. CDR1 LNHNV and CDR2 YYDKDF come from the germline V gene (reference sequence). This CDR3 is 15 amino acids long. This chain's CDR3 is CASSRAGGGYNEQFF. The CDR3 DNA sequence: TGTGCCAGCAGCAGGGCAGGGGGCGGCTACAATGAGCAGTTCTTC.

The J gene is TRBJ2-3, the V gene TRBV4-1; 9 bases map to TRBD2. With V trimmed by 1 base and J by 1 base, 6 bases remained unmatched. This CDR3 has 17 amino acids. Germline CDR1 reads MGHRA; CDR2 reads YSYEKL. In nucleotides, the CDR3 is TGCGCCAGCAGCCAAGTGCTTGTAGCGGGAGGCACAGATACGCAGTATTTT. Translation: CASSQVLVAGGTDTQYF.

In this sample, this clonotype turned up a few times. The V gene is TRBV3-1, the J gene TRBJ2-5; 8 bases are a match to TRBD1. From germline, CDR1 is LGHDT and CDR2 YNNKEL (reference sequence). Trimming took 4 bases from V and 5 from J; bases not matched to a gene: 6. This CDR3 has 14 amino acids. Here the CDR3 reads CASSRRTGPETQYF. In DNA form, the CDR3 reads TGTGCCAGCAGCCGACGGACAGGGCCGGAGACCCAGTACTTC.

This chain joins TRBV2 and TRBJ1-3; the match to TRBD1 covers 7 bases. V dropped 6 bases and J dropped 2; count of bases not matched to a gene: 13. This CDR3 contains 17 residues. Per the germline V gene, CDR1 is SNHLY and CDR2 is FYNNEI. CDR3 sequence reads: CASRPLTDGQAGNTIYF. In DNA, the CDR3 is TGTGCCAGCAGACCACTTACCGACGGACAGGCTGGAAACACCATATATTTT.

This chain uses TRBV28 with TRBJ2-7; the D gene is possibly TRBD1 (5 bases). The CDR3 consists of 12 residues. Germline CDR1 reads MDHEN; CDR2 reads SYDVKM. Deletions cut 10 bases from V and 2 bases from J, with 12 bases between. The CDR3 protein is CATSTAAYEQYF. In nucleotides, the CDR3 is TGTGCCACTTCGACAGCCGCCTACGAGCAGTACTTC.